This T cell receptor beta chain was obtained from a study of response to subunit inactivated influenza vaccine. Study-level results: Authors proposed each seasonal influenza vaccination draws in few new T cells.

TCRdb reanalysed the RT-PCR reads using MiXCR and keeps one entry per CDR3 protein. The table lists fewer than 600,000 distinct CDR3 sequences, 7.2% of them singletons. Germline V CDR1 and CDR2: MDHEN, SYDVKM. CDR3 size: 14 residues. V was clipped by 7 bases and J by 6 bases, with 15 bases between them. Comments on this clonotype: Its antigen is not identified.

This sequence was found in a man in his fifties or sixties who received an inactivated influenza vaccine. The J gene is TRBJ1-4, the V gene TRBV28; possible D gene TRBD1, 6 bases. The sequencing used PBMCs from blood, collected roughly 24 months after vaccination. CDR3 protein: CASNPPGADEKLFF. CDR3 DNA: TGTGCCAGCAATCCCCCGGGGGCGGATGAAAAACTGTTTTTT.